This T cell receptor beta chain is from a study of tumor-infiltrating lymphocytes in primary liver carcinoma. Study as a whole: The number of productive TCRbeta reads per sample ranged from roughly 3.65 to 8 million and was similar across tissue types.

The input was around 530 ng total RNA; TCR beta cDNA was made from it with a constant-region primer. Three nested multiplex PCR rounds of slightly modified ARM-PCR generated TCR beta libraries. TRBV1-TRBV30 forward and Cbeta reverse primers drove the first two approximately 10-cycle rounds. MiXCR was run by TCRdb on the multiplex PCR reads, yielding one entry per CDR3 protein. This table holds about 99,000 distinct CDR3 sequences, roughly 69% found once. Taking about 20-31 mg of unsorted bulk tissue, the authors co-extracted RNA and DNA. Note on this clonotype: Relative to the germline gene, one junction end is altered; a read error may explain this.

Germline values: CDR1 LGHNA, CDR2 YNFKEQ. The CDR3 extends over 16 amino acids. The sample was liver tumor tissue from sampling region 5. Specified subset: tumor region T5, tumor centre. This clonotype was obtained from a woman aged 60-75 years with primary liver carcinoma and hepatitis B virus infection. The chain uses TRBV4-2 and TRBJ1-1; a weak D match, TRBD1 (6 bases). The CDR3 loop reads CASSQGGQWMTTEAFF. The CDR3 bases are TGTGCTAGCAGCCAAGGGGGGCAGTGGATGACCACTGAAGCTTTCTTT.